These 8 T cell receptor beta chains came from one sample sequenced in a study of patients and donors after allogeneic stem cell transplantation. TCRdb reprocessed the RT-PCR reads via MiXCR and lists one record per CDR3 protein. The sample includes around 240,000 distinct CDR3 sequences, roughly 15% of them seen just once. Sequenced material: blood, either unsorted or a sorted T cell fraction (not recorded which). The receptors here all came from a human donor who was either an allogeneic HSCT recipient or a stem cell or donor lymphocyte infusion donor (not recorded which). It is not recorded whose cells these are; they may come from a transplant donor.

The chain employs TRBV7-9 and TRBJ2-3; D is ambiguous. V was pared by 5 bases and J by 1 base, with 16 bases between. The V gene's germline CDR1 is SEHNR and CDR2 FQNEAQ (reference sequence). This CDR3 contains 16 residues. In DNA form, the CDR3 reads TGTGCCAGCAGCCCTGGTAGGTGGGGTCGCACAGATACGCAGTATTTT. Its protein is CASSPGRWGRTDTQYF. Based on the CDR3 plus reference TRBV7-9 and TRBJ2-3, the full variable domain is DTGVSQNPRHKITKRGQNVTFRCDPISEHNRLYWYRQTLGQGPEFLTYFQNEAQLEKSRLLSDRFSAERPKGSFSTLEIQRTEQGDSAMYLCASSPGRWGRTDTQYFGPGTRLTVL.

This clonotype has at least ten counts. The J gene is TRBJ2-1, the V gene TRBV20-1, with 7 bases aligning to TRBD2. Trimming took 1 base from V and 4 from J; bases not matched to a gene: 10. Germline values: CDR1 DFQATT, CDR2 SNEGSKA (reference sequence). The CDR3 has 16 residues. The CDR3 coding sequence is TGCAGTGCTAGAGTTGCGAGCGGGACGATATACAATGAGCAGTTCTTC. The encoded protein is CSARVASGTIYNEQFF.

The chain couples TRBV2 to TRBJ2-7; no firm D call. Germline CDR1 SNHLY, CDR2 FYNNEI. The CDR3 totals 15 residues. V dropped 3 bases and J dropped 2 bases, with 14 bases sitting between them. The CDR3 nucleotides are TGTGCCAGCAGTGATATCGGGTTCTCCACCTACGAGCAGTACTTC. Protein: CASSDIGFSTYEQYF.

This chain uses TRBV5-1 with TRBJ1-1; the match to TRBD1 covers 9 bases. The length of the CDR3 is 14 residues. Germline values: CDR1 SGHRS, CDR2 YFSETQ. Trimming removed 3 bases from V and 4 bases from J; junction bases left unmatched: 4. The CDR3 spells CASSYKQGATEAFF. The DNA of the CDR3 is TGCGCCAGCAGCTACAAACAGGGGGCCACTGAAGCTTTCTTT.

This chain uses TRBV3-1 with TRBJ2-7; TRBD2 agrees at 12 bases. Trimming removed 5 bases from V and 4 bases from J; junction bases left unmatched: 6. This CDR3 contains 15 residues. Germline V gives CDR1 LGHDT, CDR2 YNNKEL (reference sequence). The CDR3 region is CASSDGLAGRYEQYF. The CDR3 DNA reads TGTGCCAGCAGCGACGGACTAGCGGGACGATACGAGCAGTACTTC.

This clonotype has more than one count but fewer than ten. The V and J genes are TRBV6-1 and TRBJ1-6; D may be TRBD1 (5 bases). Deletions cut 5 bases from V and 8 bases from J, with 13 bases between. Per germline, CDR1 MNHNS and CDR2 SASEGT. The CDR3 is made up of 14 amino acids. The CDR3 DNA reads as TGTGCCAGCAGTCCCAGGGTAGGGGATTCACCCCTCCACTTT. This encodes CASSPRVGDSPLHF.

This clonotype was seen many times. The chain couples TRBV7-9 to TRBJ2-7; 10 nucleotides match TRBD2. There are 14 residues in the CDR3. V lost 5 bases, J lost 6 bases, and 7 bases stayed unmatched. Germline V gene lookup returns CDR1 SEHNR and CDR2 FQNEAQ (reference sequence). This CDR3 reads CASSHASGSGEQYF. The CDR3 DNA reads TGTGCCAGCAGCCATGCTAGCGGGAGCGGCGAGCAGTACTTC. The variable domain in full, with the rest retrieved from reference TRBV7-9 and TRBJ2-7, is DTGVSQNPRHKITKRGQNVTFRCDPISEHNRLYWYRQTLGQGPEFLTYFQNEAQLEKSRLLSDRFSAERPKGSFSTLEIQRTEQGDSAMYLCASSHASGSGEQYFGPGTRLTVT.

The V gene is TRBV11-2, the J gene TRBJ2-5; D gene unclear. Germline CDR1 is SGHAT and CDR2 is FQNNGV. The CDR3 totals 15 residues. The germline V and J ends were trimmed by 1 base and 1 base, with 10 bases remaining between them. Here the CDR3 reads CASSLVRSLQETQYF. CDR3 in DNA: TGTGCCAGCAGCTTAGTACGGAGCCTCCAAGAGACCCAGTACTTC.